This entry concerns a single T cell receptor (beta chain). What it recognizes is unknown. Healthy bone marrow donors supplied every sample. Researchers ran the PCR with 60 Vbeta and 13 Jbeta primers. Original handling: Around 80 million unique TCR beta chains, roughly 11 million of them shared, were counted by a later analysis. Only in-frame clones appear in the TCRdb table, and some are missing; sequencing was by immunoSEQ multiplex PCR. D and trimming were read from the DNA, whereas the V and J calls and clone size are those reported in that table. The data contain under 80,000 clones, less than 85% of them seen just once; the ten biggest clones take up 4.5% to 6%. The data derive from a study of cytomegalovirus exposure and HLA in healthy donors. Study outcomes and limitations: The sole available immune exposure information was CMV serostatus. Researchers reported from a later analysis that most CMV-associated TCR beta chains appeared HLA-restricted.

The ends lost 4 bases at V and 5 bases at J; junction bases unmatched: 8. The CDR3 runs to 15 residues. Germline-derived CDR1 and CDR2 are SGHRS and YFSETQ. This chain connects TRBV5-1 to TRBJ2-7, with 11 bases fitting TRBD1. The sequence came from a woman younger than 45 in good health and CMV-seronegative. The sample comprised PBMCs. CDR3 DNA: TGCGCCAGCAGCCCAACTGGACAGGGGGCCCACGAGCAGTACTTC. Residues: CASSPTGQGAHEQYF.